Reported below is one T cell receptor (beta chain). The target antigen is unknown. Trimming took off 4 bases at V and 10 bases at J, with 20 bases between the two ends. The CDR3 length is 15 residues. The sample originates from a study of T cells in Graves' hyperthyroidism and ophthalmopathy. Study-wide findings and caveats: Ophthalmopathy got predicted by the model a median roughly six months before its onset.

Template material for amplifying TCR beta CDR3 regions consisted of RNA transcripts. The HTBI primer set was used in a first-round RT-PCR of the TCR CDR3. MiXCR, run by TCRdb on the multiplex PCR reads, gives a single entry per CDR3 protein. The top ten hold over 12% of the sample, which has some 460,000 distinct CDR3 sequences, around 14% seen once. Sequenced sample: blood. This rearrangement joins TRBV12-3 or TRBV12-4 to TRBJ2-1; D is uncertain. The sequence was obtained from a woman between 18 and 30 years old with Graves' hyperthyroidism. This chain's CDR3 is CASSYPSKLGSEQFF. Here the CDR3 DNA reads TGTGCCAGCAGTTACCCCTCAAAGCTTGGAAGCGAGCAGTTCTTC.